This entry concerns a single TCR beta chain. As yet, its antigen is unknown. The PCR made use of 60 Vbeta and 13 Jbeta primers. Clones were sequenced by immunoSEQ multiplex PCR, and TCRdb holds only the in-frame ones, with some missing. The data contain about 210,000 clones, about 80% of them singletons. Donors were nominally healthy when sampled, though unrecorded immune exposures were likely. This sample is drawn from a study of cytomegalovirus exposure and HLA in healthy donors. This CDR3 has 13 amino acids. Germline V gene data show CDR1 as SGHVS and CDR2 as FQNEAQ. Trimming took 5 bases from V and 7 from J, leaving 12 bases between them. Regarding the study as a whole: 150 or so TCR beta chains were listed as cytomegalovirus-associated.

Sequencing used PBMCs. The source of this sequence is a man aged 40-55 years in good health and CMV-seropositive. V gene TRBV7-8 combines with J gene TRBJ1-5; D gene ambiguous. The CDR3 nucleotides read TGTGCCAGCAGCCCCTGGAGTGGGCAGCCCCAGCATTTT. Translated, it gives CASSPWSGQPQHF.